The next 29 T cell receptor beta chains were all read from a single sample in a study of blood T cells in healthy people across ages. It was with a sample-barcoded 5' primer and a J-beta primer mix that a second PCR of about 6 to 12 cycles was run. Using its own MiXCR run on the 5' RACE reads, TCRdb lists one record per CDR3 protein. The data hold under 1 million distinct CDR3 sequences, with 44% observed a single time. Input material: blood. Source of these receptors: a man between 60 and 75 years old in good health.

The chain joins TRBV11-2 to TRBJ2-2, with D possibly TRBD2 on 5 matching bases. Germline CDR1 reads SGHAT; CDR2 reads FQNNGV. The CDR3 runs 14 residues. Trimming took off 5 bases at V and 5 bases at J, with 12 bases between the two ends. CDR3 DNA: TGTGCCAGCAGCGCCACACGGGGTACCGGGGAGCTGTTTTTT. Translation gives CASSATRGTGELFF.

V usage is TRBV10-3 and J usage is TRBJ1-2; D is undetermined. The germline gives CDR1 ENHRY, CDR2 SYGVKD. Trimming took 3 bases from V and 6 from J, leaving 11 bases between them. CDR3 length equals 13 residues. CDR3 in DNA: TGTGCCATCAGTGAATTAGGATCCAATGGCTACACCTTC. Its protein product is CAISELGSNGYTF.

Notes on this clonotype: A single base separates this from a much larger clone, so it may be a read error. The chain recombines TRBV7-2 with TRBJ2-6, with no clear D. From germline, CDR1 is SGHTA and CDR2 FQGNSA. The CDR3 is 15 amino acids. CDR3 in amino acids: CACSLVRSGANVLTF. The CDR3 DNA follows: TGTGCCTGCAGCTTAGTCAGGTCTGGGGCCAACGTCCTGACTTTC.

The chain uses TRBV20-1 and TRBJ2-5, with 7 nucleotides matching TRBD2. CDR1 DFQATT and CDR2 SNEGSKA come from the germline V gene (reference sequence). This CDR3 is built from 13 residues. The V and J ends lost 2 bases and 3 bases, in that order; junction bases with no gene match: 3. The CDR3 DNA sequence: TGCAGTGCTAGAACCAGCGGGGAAGAGACCCAGTACTTC. As protein: CSARTSGEETQYF.

This clonotype was detected only a few times. This chain connects TRBV12-3 or TRBV12-4 to TRBJ2-7; TRBD2 is a possible D gene (7 bases). The CDR3 is 15 residues long. The V end was cut by 2 bases, the J end by 3 bases, with 14 bases between. CDR3 region: CASSLKGEGGYEQYF. The CDR3 DNA sequence: TGTGCCAGCAGTTTAAAGGGGGAGGGAGGCTACGAGCAGTACTTC.

This clonotype was observed a handful of times. The chain couples TRBV20-1 to TRBJ1-5; D is unresolved. The V end was cut by 7 bases, the J end by 3 bases, with 16 bases between. The CDR3 is 14 residues long. The germline V gene encodes CDR1 DFQATT and CDR2 SNEGSKA (reference sequence). CDR3 protein: CSVAGKFDNQPQHF. The CDR3 DNA sequence: TGCAGTGTAGCCGGGAAATTCGACAATCAGCCCCAGCATTTT.

A few counts support this clonotype. V gene TRBV7-7 combines with J gene TRBJ2-5; TRBD2 matches at 9 bases. Trimming at V came to 1 base and at J to 5 bases, leaving 8 bases not matched to a gene. The CDR3 has 16 residues. Germline CDR1 and CDR2: SSHAT and FNYEAQ (reference sequence). The DNA for the CDR3 is TGTGCCAGCAGCTTAGAAGGGCTAGCGGGGCTCGAGACCCAGTACTTC. Protein sequence: CASSLEGLAGLETQYF.

V and J are TRBV20-1 and TRBJ2-2, with D unresolved. Trimming removed 3 bases at V and 2 bases at J, with 10 bases between. The CDR3 extends over 14 amino acids. Germline V gene data show CDR1 as DFQATT and CDR2 as SNEGSKA (reference sequence). CDR3 sequence (DNA): TGCAGTGCTAGGACCAAGGGAAACACCGGGGAGCTGTTTTTT. This gives the protein CSARTKGNTGELFF.

This clonotype showed up just a few times. The chain couples TRBV7-8 to TRBJ2-3; D remains ambiguous. Trimming stripped 4 bases from V and 2 bases from J, with 7 bases between. This CDR3 is 13 amino acids long. Per germline, CDR1 SGHVS and CDR2 FQNEAQ. CDR3 bases: TGTGCCAGCAGCTGGGAAGTCACAGATACGCAGTATTTT. The encoded protein is CASSWEVTDTQYF. The entire variable domain, with the rest obtained from reference TRBV7-8 and TRBJ2-3, is as follows: GAGVSQSPRYKVAKRGQDVALRCDPISGHVSLFWYQQALGQGPEFLTYFQNEAQLDKSGLPSDRFFAERPEGSVSTLKIQRTQQEDSAVYLCASSWEVTDTQYFGPGTRLTVL.

In its sample, this clonotype was seen a few times. The chain uses TRBV4-3 and TRBJ1-6; D possibly corresponds to TRBD1 (5 bases). Trimming stripped 0 bases from V and 6 bases from J, with 9 bases between. Germline lookup yields CDR1 LGHNA and CDR2 YSLEER. The CDR3 is 15 residues long. CDR3 region: CASSQDLGLNSPLHF. In DNA, the CDR3 is TGCGCCAGCAGCCAAGATCTGGGACTTAATTCACCCCTCCACTTT.

The gene calls are TRBV6-1 and TRBJ1-1; D is undetermined. The CDR3 loop spans 15 amino acids. Between the trimmed V and J ends, which lost 2 bases and 5 bases, there was a span of 15 bases. CDR1 is MNHNS, CDR2 SASEGT, per germline. CDR3 loop: CASSEIVGLMTEAFF. The CDR3 region has the DNA TGTGCCAGCAGTGAAATAGTAGGGCTAATGACTGAAGCTTTCTTT.

This clonotype was detected a few times. The CDR3 loop is CSVVPGAYPYEQYF. CDR3 nucleotide sequence: TGCAGCGTTGTCCCAGGGGCCTACCCCTACGAGCAGTACTTC. The rearrangement joins TRBV29-1 to TRBJ2-7; maybe TRBD1 (6 bases). This CDR3 is built from 14 residues. Germline V lookup: CDR1 SQVTM, CDR2 ANQGSEA. V shed 4 bases and J shed 2 bases, with 15 bases lying between them.

The chain joins TRBV20-1 to TRBJ2-1; TRBD1 aligns across 7 bases. Trimming took 3 bases from V and 7 from J; bases not matched to a gene: 12. The germline gives CDR1 DFQATT, CDR2 SNEGSKA (reference sequence). The CDR3 covers 15 residues. CDR3 nucleotide sequence: TGCAGTGCTAGGAAGGCGAGGGGGCAGAGAAATGAGCAGTTCTTC. This translates into CSARKARGQRNEQFF.

Details on this clonotype: The junction departs from the called germline gene at one end, perhaps through a read error. V gene TRBV7-2 combines with J gene TRBJ2-1; a possible D gene is TRBD1 (7 bases). Looked up from germline, CDR1 is SGHTA and CDR2 is FQGNSA. CDR3 length: 16 residues. CDR3 amino acids: CACSLGGGVTIHEQFF. The CDR3 nucleotides are TGTGCCTGCAGCTTAGGAGGGGGCGTGACGATTCATGAGCAGTTCTTC. Filled out from reference TRBV7-2 and TRBJ2-1, the complete variable domain reads GAGVSQSPSNKVTEKGKDVELRCDPISGHTALYWYRQSLGQGLEFLIYFQGNSAPDKSGLPSDRFSAERTGGSVSTLTIQRTQQEDSAVYLCACSLGGGVTIHEQFFGPGTRLTVL.

The V gene is TRBV25-1, the J gene TRBJ2-1, with D possibly being TRBD2 (5 bases). The CDR3 is 12 residues long. Germline CDR1 reads MGHDK; CDR2 reads SYGVNS. Trimming removed 3 bases from V and 12 bases from J, with 12 bases in between. This chain's CDR3 is CASSDPSGGQFF. The CDR3 region has the DNA TGTGCCAGCAGTGACCCAAGTGGAGGGCAGTTCTTC.

A remark on this clonotype: Compared with germline, one end of the junction differs, possibly owing to a read error. V and J are TRBV20-1 and TRBJ1-2, with no clear D. This CDR3 is built from 14 residues. Germline V gene data show CDR1 as DFQATT and CDR2 as SNEGSKA (reference sequence). The CDR3, as DNA: TGCAGTACTAGAGGCCAACAGACTGTCTATGGCTACACCTTC. As protein: CSTRGQQTVYGYTF.

The chain is built from TRBV12-3 or TRBV12-4 and TRBJ2-7; tentatively, D is TRBD1 (6 bases). Trimming pared 3 bases from V and 0 bases from J, leaving 12 bases between. The CDR3 loop spans 15 amino acids. The CDR3 sequence is CASSLATGRSYEQYF. The CDR3 bases are TGTGCCAGCAGTTTGGCGACAGGTCGCTCCTACGAGCAGTACTTC.

V is TRBV20-1 and J is TRBJ2-1; possible D gene TRBD2, 7 bases. CDR3 size: 14 residues. Germline V CDR1 and CDR2: DFQATT, SNEGSKA (reference sequence). Trimming left V 6 bases short and J 13 bases short, with 25 bases between. The CDR3 nucleotides are TGCAGTGCGGGGGGACCGGAGAAGGGGGGGACCCAGTTCTTC. Its translation: CSAGGPEKGGTQFF.

The rearrangement uses TRBV7-9 and TRBJ2-1; D uncertain. The CDR3 consists of 16 residues. The V and J ends lost 5 bases and 3 bases respectively, with 17 bases between them. Germline values: CDR1 SEHNR, CDR2 FQNEAQ (reference sequence). CDR3 in amino acids: CASSPTPPTFYNEQFF. Written as DNA, the CDR3 is TGTGCCAGCAGCCCGACCCCGCCAACCTTCTACAATGAGCAGTTCTTC.

This clonotype was detected a few times. V usage is TRBV20-1 and J usage is TRBJ1-6; maybe TRBD1 (6 bases). CDR1 is DFQATT, CDR2 SNEGSKA, per germline (reference sequence). The CDR3 sequence is 15 residues long. V was shortened by 3 bases and J by 5 bases, with 14 bases between the two germline ends. CDR3 in DNA: TGCAGTGCTAGCCCCCAAACAGGGAATAATTCACCCCTCCACTTT. Protein product: CSASPQTGNNSPLHF.

This sequence joins TRBV20-1 and TRBJ2-4; D is perhaps TRBD1 (6 bases). The CDR3 has 13 amino acids. Trimming cost V 3 bases and J 6 bases, with 12 bases left between them. Germline loops: CDR1 DFQATT, CDR2 SNEGSKA (reference sequence). This chain's CDR3 is CSASVTGTNIQYF. Written as DNA, the CDR3 is TGCAGTGCTAGCGTCACAGGGACAAACATTCAGTACTTC.

The chain combines TRBV2 with TRBJ2-5; D might be TRBD1 (5 bases). The J call may be incorrect, as the DNA end agrees better with TRBJ2-7. Germline V gene sequence: CDR1 SNHLY, CDR2 FYNNEI. This CDR3 has 14 residues. Here the CDR3 reads CASSEGGPTYEQYF. The CDR3, as DNA: TGTGCCAGCAGTGAAGGGGGCCCAACCTACGAGCAGTACTTC.

This sequence joins TRBV4-3 and TRBJ1-1; D is undetermined. Per the germline V gene, CDR1 is LGHNA and CDR2 is YSLEER. The V end lost 0 bases, the J end lost 0 bases, and 11 bases lay between the germline ends. CDR3 length equals 16 residues. This chain's CDR3 is CASSQDIVGLNTEAFF. CDR3 DNA: TGCGCCAGCAGCCAAGATATTGTGGGCTTGAACACTGAAGCTTTCTTT.

This clonotype was seen a handful of times. The chain has TRBV7-2 and TRBJ1-6, with a weak D call TRBD1 (6 bases). V was pared by 6 bases and J by 6 bases, with 12 bases between. The length of the CDR3 is 14 residues. Germline assignment: CDR1 SGHTA and CDR2 FQGNSA. The DNA of the CDR3 is TGTGCCAGCAGGATAACAGGGAGTAATTCACCCCTCCACTTT. It translates to CASRITGSNSPLHF.

This clonotype was detected only a few times. The chain uses TRBV4-3 and TRBJ2-7, with TRBD1 matching over 7 bases. CDR3 size: 15 residues. Germline trimming cut 0 bases from V and 2 bases from J; bases unmatched to any gene: 4. CDR1 is LGHNA, CDR2 YSLEER, per germline. This CDR3 reads CASSQDKGAPYEQYF. As DNA, the CDR3 is TGCGCCAGCAGCCAAGACAAGGGGGCCCCCTACGAGCAGTACTTC.

Only one count was recorded for this clonotype. The chain couples TRBV6-5 to TRBJ2-7, with 10 nucleotides matching TRBD2. Germline V gene data show CDR1 as MNHEY and CDR2 as SVGAGI. CDR3 length: 14 residues. V shed 6 bases and J 6 bases; nucleotides not matched to a gene: 8. CDR3 in amino acids: CASRSGLAAGEQYF. The CDR3 nucleotides read TGTGCCAGCAGGTCCGGACTAGCGGCAGGCGAGCAGTACTTC.

The V and J genes are TRBV27 and TRBJ1-6; D is unclear. The V gene lost 3 bases and the J gene lost 10 bases, with 10 bases spanning the gap. The CDR3 totals 13 residues. Germline assignment: CDR1 MNHEY and CDR2 SMNVEV (reference sequence). The CDR3 DNA reads as TGTGCCAGCAGTTTGTTCGGTTTCTCACCCCTCCACTTT. Encoded protein: CASSLFGFSPLHF.

V usage is TRBV6-6 and J usage is TRBJ1-6; D is possibly TRBD1 (5 bases). This CDR3 is 15 amino acids long. Trimming cost V 5 bases and J 9 bases, with 17 bases left between them. Germline V CDR1 and CDR2: MNHNY, SVGAGI (reference sequence). The CDR3 is CASSPEQGRLSPLHF. In nucleotides, the CDR3 is TGTGCCAGCAGTCCCGAGCAGGGACGGCTTTCACCCCTCCACTTT.

This chain joins TRBV28 and TRBJ2-5, with 9 bases aligning to TRBD1. J gave up 5 bases and V 5 bases, and 9 bases lay outside the gene matches. The CDR3 consists of 15 residues. In germline, CDR1 is MDHEN, CDR2 SYDVKM. This chain's CDR3 is CASSPQGAQKETQYF. The CDR3 bases are TGTGCCAGCAGTCCACAGGGGGCGCAGAAGGAGACCCAGTACTTC. Drawing the rest from reference TRBV28 and TRBJ2-5, the complete variable domain is DVKVTQSSRYLVKRTGEKVFLECVQDMDHENMFWYRQDPGLGLRLIYFSYDVKMKEKGDIPEGYSVSREKKERFSLILESASTNQTSMYLCASSPQGAQKETQYFGPGTRLLVL.